This T cell receptor (beta chain) was identified during a study of T-cell memory formation after mild COVID-19. Using constant-segment primers, 5'RACE produced TCR alpha and TCR beta cDNA libraries carrying sample barcodes and UMIs. TCRdb ran MiXCR on the 5' RACE reads and lists one entry per CDR3 protein. The data hold 550,000 to 700,000 distinct CDR3 sequences, with approximately 18% observed a single time. CDR1 is SEHNR and CDR2 is FQNEAQ in the germline V gene (reference sequence). The CDR3 extends over 16 amino acids. Trimming pared 4 bases from V and 1 base from J, leaving 15 bases between. Material for sequencing was PBMCs or a T cell subset sorted from them (not recorded which). The J gene is TRBJ2-3, the V gene TRBV7-9; tentatively, D is TRBD1 or TRBD2 (5 bases each). This clonotype originated in an adult woman who had mild COVID-19 (a few samples of this study predate the infection). Cell type and time point are not known. CDR3 bases: TGTGCCAGCAGCTCGGGCCGGGGCGTCGGCACAGATACGCAGTATTTT. The encoded protein is CASSSGRGVGTDTQYF.